The 32 T cell receptor beta chains below come from one sample, sequenced in a study of T cell responses to AZD1222 COVID-19 vaccine. Data came from immunoSEQ multiplex PCR; TCRdb stores just in-frame clones and leaves some out. Of roughly 120,000 clones in the sample, 88% were seen once. Sequencing used peripheral blood, obtained on day 0 of AZD1222 vaccination. Receptor source: an adult in good health.

The chain carries TRBV19 and TRBJ1-2, with D perhaps TRBD1 (5 bases). This CDR3 spans 15 amino acids. CDR1 is LNHDA and CDR2 is SQIVND in the germline V gene (reference sequence). V gave up 3 bases and J gave up 5 bases, with 16 bases separating them. This CDR3 is CASSIGGRAGYGYTF. CDR3 in DNA: TGTGCCAGTAGTATTGGAGGCAGGGCCGGATATGGCTACACCTTC.

The chain employs TRBV20-1 and TRBJ1-6, with a possible D match to TRBD1 (5 bases). Trimming shortened V by 3 bases and J by 9 bases, and 18 bases separated the two germline ends. Germline CDR1 reads DFQATT; CDR2 reads SNEGSKA (reference sequence). This CDR3 spans 15 amino acids. CDR3 nucleotides: TGCAGTGCTAGTGGACAAAAGAAGGTTATTTCACCCCTCCACTTT. Protein sequence: CSASGQKKVISPLHF.

DNA of the CDR3: TGCGCCAGCACCCCTGAACCCACAGATACGCAGTATTTT. Translation: CASTPEPTDTQYF. This chain uses TRBV5-1 with TRBJ2-3; the D is unclear. Per germline, CDR1 SGHRS and CDR2 YFSETQ. The V and J ends lost 6 bases and 2 bases respectively, with 10 bases between them. This CDR3 is 13 amino acids long.

This sequence joins TRBV7-2 and TRBJ2-2, with TRBD1 identical over 9 bases. This CDR3 contains 15 residues. Germline V gene sequence: CDR1 SGHTA, CDR2 FQGNSA. The ends lost 5 bases at V and 2 bases at J; junction bases unmatched: 3. CDR3 loop: CASSPTGGNTGELFF. In DNA form, the CDR3 reads TGTGCCAGCAGCCCGACAGGGGGAAACACCGGGGAGCTGTTTTTT. Together with reference TRBV7-2 and TRBJ2-2, the CDR3 gives the full variable domain: GAGVSQSPSNKVTEKGKDVELRCDPISGHTALYWYRQSLGQGLEFLIYFQGNSAPDKSGLPSDRFSAERTGGSVSTLTIQRTQQEDSAVYLCASSPTGGNTGELFFGEGSRLTVL.

This clone was counted a single time. The rearrangement joins TRBV20-1 to TRBJ1-6; a weak D match, TRBD1 (5 bases). The germline V and J ends were trimmed by 3 bases and 10 bases, with 16 bases remaining between them. The CDR3 runs to 14 residues. Germline assignment: CDR1 DFQATT and CDR2 SNEGSKA (reference sequence). The CDR3 loop is CSASQGRVESPLHF. The CDR3 DNA reads TGCAGTGCTAGTCAGGGACGTGTCGAATCACCCCTCCACTTT.

CDR3: CARSPGGPIYNEQFF. As DNA, the CDR3 is TGTGCCAGGAGCCCCGGGGGGCCGATCTACAATGAGCAGTTCTTC. This sequence joins TRBV5-8 and TRBJ2-1, with D perhaps TRBD2 (7 bases). The V and J ends lost 8 bases and 3 bases respectively, with 18 bases between them. The CDR3 contains 15 residues. Germline values: CDR1 SGHTS, CDR2 YDEGEE.

The gene calls are TRBV6-1 and TRBJ1-2; no clear D. Germline-derived CDR1 and CDR2 are MNHNS and SASEGT. V was shortened by 3 bases and J by 8 bases, with 10 bases between the two germline ends. This CDR3 spans 12 amino acids. The CDR3 spells CASSDRGRGYTF. The CDR3 DNA sequence: TGTGCCAGCAGTGATCGAGGTCGGGGCTACACCTTC.

V gene TRBV7-3 combines with J gene TRBJ1-3; 8 bases match TRBD1. V lost 4 bases to trimming and J lost 4 bases; unmatched junction nucleotides: 3. The germline V gene encodes CDR1 SGHTA and CDR2 FQGTGA. CDR3 length: 14 residues. The CDR3 reads CASSSGQGGNTIYF. The CDR3 DNA reads as TGTGCCAGCAGCTCCGGACAGGGAGGAAACACCATATATTTT.

This clone was counted a single time. This rearrangement joins TRBV13 to TRBJ2-7, with 9 bases identical to TRBD1. With V trimmed by 4 bases and J by 6 bases, 4 bases remained unmatched. This CDR3 is 13 amino acids long. The germline V gene encodes CDR1 PRHDT and CDR2 FYEKMQ (reference sequence). DNA for the CDR3: TGTGCCAGCAGCTGGGGACAGGGAAGCGAGCAGTACTTC. It translates to CASSWGQGSEQYF.

V usage is TRBV7-9 and J usage is TRBJ2-4; D is ambiguous. The V gene lost 0 bases and the J gene lost 0 bases, with 12 bases spanning the gap. This CDR3 contains 17 residues. In germline, CDR1 is SEHNR, CDR2 FQNEAQ (reference sequence). The CDR3: CASSLAVSLTAKNIQYF. The CDR3 bases are TGTGCCAGCAGCTTAGCGGTGTCGTTGACAGCCAAAAACATTCAGTACTTC.

The V and J genes are TRBV18 and TRBJ1-1; TRBD1 is a possible D gene (5 bases). Germline CDR1 reads KGHSH; CDR2 reads LQKENI. This CDR3 spans 13 amino acids. The ends were cut back, 0 bases at V and 9 bases at J, with 11 bases in the middle. CDR3 DNA sequence: TGTGCCAGCTCACCACCGATGGGGGACCAAGCTTTCTTT. Protein: CASSPPMGDQAFF. The variable domain in full, with the rest retrieved from reference TRBV18 and TRBJ1-1, is NAGVMQNPRHLVRRRGQEARLRCSPMKGHSHVYWYRQLPEEGLKFMVYLQKENIIDESGMPKERFSAEFPKEGPSILRIQQVVRGDSAAYFCASSPPMGDQAFFGQGTRLTVV.

The chain's CDR3 is CASSSFSGGKETQYF. The CDR3 coding sequence is TGTGCCAGCAGCTCCTTTTCGGGGGGCAAAGAGACCCAGTACTTC. The chain has TRBV7-7 and TRBJ2-5, with D perhaps TRBD2 (7 bases). The CDR3 is made up of 15 amino acids. V shed 4 bases and J shed 3 bases, with 15 bases lying between them. Germline CDR1 and CDR2: SSHAT and FNYEAQ (reference sequence).

The V call is TRBV3-1 (or the pseudogene TRBV3-2), the J call TRBJ2-5; TRBD2 agrees at 7 bases. There are 13 residues in the CDR3. V gave up 4 bases and J gave up 5 bases; unmatched junction bases: 4. Germline V CDR1 and CDR2: LGHDT, YNNKEL (reference sequence). In DNA, the CDR3 is TGTGCCAGCAGCCGACTAGCTCAGGAGACCCAGTACTTC. Amino acid sequence: CASSRLAQETQYF.

V is TRBV6-2 or TRBV6-3 and J is TRBJ1-2; 8 nucleotides match TRBD1. The V gene end was trimmed by 5 bases and the J gene end by 3 bases; junction bases not matched to a gene: 14. The germline gives CDR1 MNHEY, CDR2 SVGEGT. The CDR3 runs 17 residues. The CDR3 region is CASSTGARTGSYYGYTF. CDR3 sequence (DNA): TGTGCCAGCAGTACAGGGGCCCGGACAGGGAGTTACTATGGCTACACCTTC.

This chain links TRBV7-9 with TRBJ1-6; 9 bases are a match to TRBD1. V was pared by 1 base and J by 0 bases, with 7 bases of the junction left unmatched. Germline values: CDR1 SEHNR, CDR2 FQNEAQ (reference sequence). The CDR3 is 19 amino acids. The CDR3 DNA follows: TGTGCCAGCAGCTTAGGGGGGACAGGGCACTACTCCTATAATTCACCCCTCCACTTT. It translates to CASSLGGTGHYSYNSPLHF.

Here the CDR3 DNA reads TGTGCCAGCAGCTTAGAGGGACAACCTATGGATGAGCAGTTCTTC. This codes for CASSLEGQPMDEQFF. This sequence joins TRBV7-2 and TRBJ2-1, with D possibly TRBD1 on 6 matching bases. Germline V CDR1 and CDR2: SGHTA, FQGNSA. The CDR3 totals 15 residues. V was trimmed by 1 base and J by 8 bases, leaving 15 bases between them.

CDR3 nucleotide sequence: TGTGCCAGCCGGGACACGTACAATCAGCCCCAGCATTTT. This sequence encodes CASRDTYNQPQHF. The rearrangement links TRBV10-3 to TRBJ1-5, with D possibly being TRBD1 (6 bases). The CDR3 is 13 residues long. Germline CDR1 and CDR2: ENHRY and SYGVKD. The V and J ends lost 10 bases and 3 bases respectively, with 13 bases between them.

This rearrangement joins TRBV7-9 to TRBJ1-4; tentatively, D is TRBD1 (6 bases). The CDR3 runs to 16 residues. Germline loops: CDR1 SEHNR, CDR2 FQNEAQ (reference sequence). V dropped 5 bases and J dropped 4 bases, with 17 bases sitting between them. This CDR3 reads CASSRPEGVVNEKLFF. CDR3 nucleotides: TGTGCCAGCAGCCGACCTGAGGGGGTCGTTAATGAAAAACTGTTTTTT.

The chain joins TRBV5-1 to TRBJ1-1; D might be TRBD1 (5 bases). With 0 bases removed from V and 6 bases from J, the gap between germline ends came to 9 bases. The CDR3 length is 13 residues. Per the germline V gene, CDR1 is SGHRS and CDR2 is YFSETQ. The chain's CDR3 is CASSLGTGPEAFF. CDR3 in DNA: TGCGCCAGCAGCTTGGGTACGGGGCCTGAAGCTTTCTTT.

This clone was observed once. The V and J genes are TRBV10-2 and TRBJ2-7, with 11 bases lining up with TRBD1. The CDR3 sequence is 14 residues long. Trimming at V came to 6 bases and at J to 4 bases, leaving 5 bases not matched to a gene. Germline CDR1 reads WSHSY; CDR2 reads SAAADI. CDR3 nucleotide sequence: TGCGCCAGCAGAGGGACAGGGGGACGGTACGAGCAGTACTTC. Translation: CASRGTGGRYEQYF.

The J gene is TRBJ1-4, the V gene TRBV5-6; 10 bases align to TRBD1. The CDR3 is 16 amino acids. V trimming: 5 bases; J trimming: 2 bases; junction bases outside the gene matches: 6. CDR1 and CDR2 from the germline V gene are SGHDT and YYEEEE. The CDR3 nucleotides are TGTGCCAGCAGTTTCGGGACAGGGGCGACTAATGAAAAACTGTTTTTT. This translates into CASSFGTGATNEKLFF.

The chain recombines TRBV18 with TRBJ2-5; D is possibly TRBD2 (5 bases). Germline V CDR1 and CDR2: KGHSH, LQKENI. The CDR3 contains 14 residues. Trimming stripped 3 bases from V and 4 bases from J, with 12 bases between. In DNA, the CDR3 is TGTGCCAGCTCACCCGGGAATAGGCGAGAGACCCAGTACTTC. Protein sequence: CASSPGNRRETQYF.

This chain connects TRBV5-4 to TRBJ1-1; TRBD1 matches 8 bases. This CDR3 contains 14 residues. Germline V gene sequence: CDR1 SGHNT, CDR2 YYREEE (reference sequence). V lost 0 bases and J lost 6; bases outside the gene matches: 4. CDR3 nucleotides: TGTGCCAGCAGCTTGGCAGGGGGCTGGTCTGAAGCTTTCTTT. It encodes CASSLAGGWSEAFF.

The chain joins TRBV10-3 to TRBJ2-5; either TRBD1 or TRBD2 may fit D (6 bases each). Trimming pared 3 bases from V and 4 bases from J, leaving 12 bases between. Germline values: CDR1 ENHRY, CDR2 SYGVKD. The CDR3 is 14 amino acids. CDR3 in DNA: TGTGCCATCAGTGACAGTAGGGGGGCAGAGACCCAGTACTTC. Translation: CAISDSRGAETQYF.

Comment on this clone: The germline gene is not matched at one end of the junction; a read error may be the cause. The gene calls are TRBV7-7 and TRBJ1-1, with 7 nucleotides matching TRBD1. Germline V lookup: CDR1 SSHAT, CDR2 FNYEAQ (reference sequence). There are 15 residues in the CDR3. Here the CDR3 DNA reads TGTGCTAGCAGCCCGGGGGACAGTTCGAACACTGAAGCTTTCTTT. Translated: CASSPGDSSNTEAFF.

The V gene is TRBV19, the J gene TRBJ1-2; D call uncertain. The V gene's germline CDR1 is LNHDA and CDR2 SQIVND (reference sequence). The CDR3 spans 18 residues. Trimming stripped 6 bases from V and 2 bases from J, with 25 bases between. The CDR3: CASRTESYRNTQNYGYTF. The CDR3 region has the DNA TGTGCCAGTAGGACGGAAAGTTACCGGAATACACAAAACTATGGCTACACCTTC.

The V and J genes are TRBV7-7 and TRBJ2-1; the match to TRBD1 covers 7 bases. The trim removed 5 bases at V and 7 bases at J, leaving 11 bases unmatched. This CDR3 has 15 residues. Germline V gives CDR1 SSHAT, CDR2 FNYEAQ (reference sequence). The CDR3 loop reads CASSPRGYPGNEQFF. The CDR3 DNA sequence: TGTGCCAGCAGCCCCAGGGGGTACCCTGGGAATGAGCAGTTCTTC.

The chain uses TRBV4-2 and TRBJ2-6; 7 nucleotides align to TRBD1. Germline-derived CDR1 and CDR2 are LGHNA and YNFKEQ. The V gene end was trimmed by 3 bases and the J gene end by 2 bases; junction bases not matched to a gene: 7. The CDR3 consists of 17 residues. The CDR3, as DNA: TGTGCCAGCAGCCAGGAAGCTACAGGGGCTGGGGCCAACGTCCTGACTTTC. Its translation is CASSQEATGAGANVLTF.

V gene TRBV13 combines with J gene TRBJ2-3; possible D gene TRBD1, 5 bases. V lost 5 bases, J lost 4 bases, and 10 bases lay in between. Germline lookup yields CDR1 PRHDT and CDR2 FYEKMQ (reference sequence). This CDR3 has 13 residues. The CDR3 bases are TGTGCCAGCAGCACCGAAGGGGCAGATACGCAGTATTTT. Amino acid sequence: CASSTEGADTQYF.

This clone was found once. This chain connects TRBV5-6 to TRBJ2-4; D unclear. Germline V gene sequence: CDR1 SGHDT, CDR2 YYEEEE. The CDR3 length is 14 residues. V gave up 2 bases and J gave up 1 base, with 7 bases separating them. The DNA for the CDR3 is TGTGCCAGCAGCTTTTCCGGGGCCAAAAACATTCAGTACTTC. It encodes CASSFSGAKNIQYF.

This sequence joins TRBV9 and TRBJ1-1; TRBD1 is a possible D gene (6 bases). Germline loops: CDR1 SGDLS, CDR2 YYNGEE. The CDR3 covers 16 residues. V was trimmed by 0 bases and J by 6 bases, leaving 18 bases between them. CDR3 sequence reads: CASSVGPGSGVAEAFF. In DNA, the CDR3 is TGTGCCAGCAGCGTAGGACCGGGGTCAGGGGTCGCTGAAGCTTTCTTT.

The chain couples TRBV6-1 to TRBJ1-5; D is unresolved. Per the germline V gene, CDR1 is MNHNS and CDR2 is SASEGT. The CDR3 has 16 residues. V was clipped by 3 bases and J by 0 bases, with 12 bases between them. The CDR3 coding sequence is TGTGCCAGCAGTGATGCGCCGCTATATAGCAATCAGCCCCAGCATTTT. Its translation: CASSDAPLYSNQPQHF.